The clone carrying this T cell receptor beta chain was counted a few times. Then a second PCR, running roughly 7 to 11 cycles, was carried out with a sample-barcoded 5' primer and a J-beta primer mix. Each CDR3 protein is one row after TCRdb ran MiXCR on the 5' RACE reads. This sample has about 720,000 distinct CDR3 sequences, with roughly 25% found just once. The data originate from a study of blood T cells in healthy people across ages. CDR3 size: 12 residues. Germline lookup yields CDR1 LNHNV and CDR2 YYDKDF (reference sequence). Deletions cut 2 bases from V and 5 bases from J, with 6 bases between. The same sample was also studied in work on T cells of mothers and their children.

Specimen: blood. The sequence came from a boy aged 5-17 years in good health. J is TRBJ2-5 and V is TRBV15, with D possibly TRBD2 on 5 matching bases. CDR3 DNA: TGTGCCACCAGCAGACAGCGGGAGACCCAGTACTTC. Translation gives CATSRQRETQYF.